This is a list of T cell receptor beta chains from one sample in a study of T cell responses to AZD1222 COVID-19 vaccine. Some clones are missing from TCRdb's copy, which holds only in-frame ones; the method was immunoSEQ multiplex PCR. The sample contains approximately 92,000 clones, around 90% of which appear only once. Sequenced material: peripheral blood, taken on day 0 of AZD1222 vaccination. These receptors were collected from an adult in good health. Both conserved end residues are part of each CDR3. The D gene is left open where the match is weak.

j_call v_call d_call cdr3_nt cdr3_aa
TRBJ2-2 TRBV18 TRBD1 TGTGCCAGCTCACCGACAGGGGGCCCCACCGGGGAGCTGTTTTTT CASSPTGGPTGELFF
TRBJ2-3 TRBV7-2 TRBD1 TGTGCCAGCAGCTTAGTCCCAGGACAGGGGGCGAGGGGCACAGATACGCAGTATTTT CASSLVPGQGARGTDTQYF
TRBJ1-1 TRBV19 NA TGTGCCACCCTACTTTCCACGTCCGGCACTGAAGCTTTCTTT CATLLSTSGTEAFF
TRBJ1-1 TRBV19 NA TGTGCCAGTAGTATAGGTCCCGAAGCTTTCTTT CASSIGPEAFF
TRBJ2-2 TRBV27 TRBD1 TGTGCCAGCAGTTTATTGATGTTGGGCAGGGGGTTAACGGGCACCGGGGAGCTGTTTTTT CASSLLMLGRGLTGTGELFF
TRBJ1-1 TRBV19 NA TGTGCCAGTAGTATTCGTAGGGATAGGACTGAAGCTTTCTTT CASSIRRDRTEAFF
TRBJ1-4 TRBV25-1 NA TGTGCCAGCAGTGTACGAGGTTTCGGGGCAGAAAAACTGTTTTTT CASSVRGFGAEKLFF
TRBJ2-2 TRBV11-2 NA TGTGCCAGCAGCTTATTCTGGGAAAACACCGGGGAGCTGTTTTTT CASSLFWENTGELFF
TRBJ1-1 TRBV2 NA TGTGCCAGCAGAGCTGGGAACAGATTAAACACTGAAGCTTTCTTT CASRAGNRLNTEAFF
TRBJ2-2 TRBV5-1 NA TGTGCCAGCAGCTTGGATCCAGGGTTGTCCGGGGAGCTGTTTTTT CASSLDPGLSGELFF
TRBJ1-2 TRBV5-5 NA TGTGCCAGCAGCTCGTGGGGTTCAGAAGGCTACACCTTC CASSSWGSEGYTF
TRBJ1-2 TRBV6-5 NA TGTGCCAGCAAGGATAACGGACTGAAGTATGGCTACACCTTC CASKDNGLKYGYTF
TRBJ2-7 TRBV5-5 TRBD2 TGTGCCAGCATCCGGGGGGGCAGGTCCTACGAGCAGTACTTC CASIRGGRSYEQYF
TRBJ1-2 TRBV6-5 TRBD1 TGTGCCAGCAGTTCAACAGGGGCCTTAAGCTATGGCTACACCTTC CASSSTGALSYGYTF
TRBJ1-2 TRBV19 NA TGTGCCAGTAGTATTGACCGCTTCTATGGCTACACCTTC CASSIDRFYGYTF
TRBJ1-2 TRBV9 TRBD1 TGTGCCAGCAGTTTGAACACAGGGGTAGATGGCTACACCTTC CASSLNTGVDGYTF
TRBJ1-5 TRBV7-9 NA TGTGCCAGCAGCCTCGGGGGACCTCAGCCCCAGCATTTT CASSLGGPQPQHF
TRBJ1-1 TRBV29-1 NA TGCAGCGGCTACCATCCGAGGGGGTTGAACACTGAAGCTTTCTTT CSGYHPRGLNTEAFF
TRBJ1-2 TRBV5-6 NA TGTGCCAGCAGCTTGATTGCAAACCATGGCTACACCTTC CASSLIANHGYTF
TRBJ1-4 TRBV5-6 TRBD1 TGTGCCAGCAGCTTGAGGGGGCGACAGTTACTAAATGAAAAACTGTTTTTT CASSLRGRQLLNEKLFF
TRBJ1-5 TRBV6-2/TRBV6-3 NA TGTGCCAGCAGTGACCGCGGTGGGGGGGGCCAGCCCCAGCATTTT CASSDRGGGGQPQHF
TRBJ2-5 TRBV5-5 TRBD2 TGTGCCAGCAGCCCCCGACTAGCGGGGGGGATGAAAGAGACCCAGTACTTC CASSPRLAGGMKETQYF